Listed below are T cell receptor beta chains from one sample, sequenced in a study of spatial heterogeneity in lung cancer. Via MiXCR, TCRdb re-called the 5' RACE reads, giving one row per CDR3 protein. The data show some 30,000 distinct CDR3 sequences, with 10% seen just once and approximately 30% held by the top ten. Material: PBMCs, obtained at follow-up. These receptors originate from a female donor with early-stage non-small cell lung cancer. Both conserved end residues are part of each CDR3. Fields, in order: clone size, D gene, V gene, J gene, CDR3 protein, CDR3 DNA. D genes are given only for firm matches. Clone size appears in some rows only: once, few, many, or a class for an expanded clone.

clone_size: few; d_call: -; v_call: TRBV28; j_call: TRBJ2-5; cdr3_aa: CASSGEVPATQYF; cdr3_nt: TGTGCCAGCAGTGGCGAAGTACCAGCGACCCAGTACTTC
clone_size: many; d_call: TRBD2; v_call: TRBV10-3; j_call: TRBJ2-1; cdr3_aa: CAIRASGGTYNEQFF; cdr3_nt: TGTGCCATCAGAGCTAGCGGGGGAACCTACAATGAGCAGTTCTTC
clone_size: -; d_call: TRBD2; v_call: TRBV7-2; j_call: TRBJ2-3; cdr3_aa: CASSISGGASDTQYF; cdr3_nt: TGTGCCAGCAGCATTAGCGGGGGGGCATCAGATACGCAGTATTTT
clone_size: many; d_call: -; v_call: TRBV29-1; j_call: TRBJ2-7; cdr3_aa: CSVEVRYEQYF; cdr3_nt: TGCAGCGTTGAAGTACGGTACGAGCAGTACTTC
clone_size: -; d_call: -; v_call: TRBV5-8; j_call: TRBJ2-7; cdr3_aa: CASSLLRKKTYEQYF; cdr3_nt: TGTGCCAGCAGCTTGCTCAGAAAAAAGACCTACGAGCAGTACTTC
clone_size: many; d_call: -; v_call: TRBV29-1; j_call: TRBJ1-2; cdr3_aa: CSAHRGGYGYTF; cdr3_nt: TGCAGCGCCCACCGGGGGGGCTATGGCTACACCTTC
clone_size: few; d_call: TRBD1; v_call: TRBV6-1; j_call: TRBJ2-7; cdr3_aa: CATLTGGFAEQYF; cdr3_nt: TGTGCCACCCTAACAGGGGGCTTTGCCGAGCAGTACTTC
clone_size: few; d_call: TRBD2; v_call: TRBV6-1; j_call: TRBJ2-3; cdr3_aa: CASQRLAGSTDTQYF; cdr3_nt: TGTGCCAGCCAGCGTCTAGCGGGAAGCACAGATACGCAGTATTTT
clone_size: few; d_call: -; v_call: TRBV6-4; j_call: TRBJ2-3; cdr3_aa: CASSDSLTDTQYF; cdr3_nt: TGTGCCAGCAGTGACTCTCTTACAGATACGCAGTATTTT
clone_size: -; d_call: -; v_call: TRBV6-1; j_call: TRBJ2-7; cdr3_aa: CASSEAGTPYEQYF; cdr3_nt: TGTGCCAGCAGTGAAGCAGGGACCCCCTACGAGCAGTACTTC
clone_size: many; d_call: -; v_call: TRBV3-1; j_call: TRBJ1-6; cdr3_aa: CASSQVKGGGSPLHF; cdr3_nt: TGTGCCAGCAGCCAAGTAAAGGGTGGAGGGTCACCCCTCCACTTT
clone_size: many; d_call: TRBD2; v_call: TRBV7-2; j_call: TRBJ2-4; cdr3_aa: CASSSRLAGGPAKNIQYF; cdr3_nt: TGTGCCAGCAGCTCCCGACTAGCGGGGGGGCCTGCCAAAAACATTCAGTACTTC
clone_size: many; d_call: -; v_call: TRBV5-1; j_call: TRBJ2-2; cdr3_aa: CASSLITGELFF; cdr3_nt: TGCGCCAGCAGCTTGATCACCGGGGAGCTGTTTTTT
clone_size: many; d_call: -; v_call: TRBV7-8; j_call: TRBJ1-1; cdr3_aa: CASSLITGNTEAFF; cdr3_nt: TGTGCCAGCAGCTTAATTACAGGGAACACTGAAGCTTTCTTT
clone_size: medium-sized; d_call: -; v_call: TRBV29-1; j_call: TRBJ2-1; cdr3_aa: CSVGLSVPYNEQFF; cdr3_nt: TGCAGCGTTGGACTATCCGTACCCTACAATGAGCAGTTCTTC
clone_size: few; d_call: -; v_call: TRBV20-1; j_call: TRBJ2-7; cdr3_aa: CSARDRDGLYEQYF; cdr3_nt: TGCAGTGCTAGAGACCGGGACGGACTCTACGAGCAGTACTTC
clone_size: many; d_call: -; v_call: TRBV19; j_call: TRBJ1-5; cdr3_aa: CASSISDQPQHF; cdr3_nt: TGTGCCAGTAGTATTTCGGATCAGCCCCAGCATTTT
clone_size: many; d_call: -; v_call: TRBV28; j_call: TRBJ1-5; cdr3_aa: CASSFGGVYDQPQHF; cdr3_nt: TGTGCCAGCAGTTTCGGAGGTGTGTATGATCAGCCCCAGCATTTT
clone_size: many; d_call: -; v_call: TRBV5-6; j_call: TRBJ2-7; cdr3_aa: CASRSGQLDYEQYF; cdr3_nt: TGTGCCAGCAGATCCGGACAGCTGGACTACGAGCAGTACTTC
clone_size: -; d_call: -; v_call: TRBV4-1; j_call: TRBJ2-2; cdr3_aa: CASSQDRTAGELFF; cdr3_nt: TGCGCCAGCAGCCAAGATCGAACGGCCGGGGAGCTGTTTTTT
clone_size: many; d_call: TRBD1; v_call: TRBV2; j_call: TRBJ2-3; cdr3_aa: CAGGQGDVDTQYF; cdr3_nt: TGTGCCGGGGGACAGGGGGATGTGGATACGCAGTATTTT
clone_size: -; d_call: -; v_call: TRBV27; j_call: TRBJ1-1; cdr3_aa: CASSLSPPTEAFF; cdr3_nt: TGTGCCAGCAGTTTATCCCCCCCTACTGAAGCTTTCTTT
clone_size: many; d_call: TRBD1; v_call: TRBV29-1; j_call: TRBJ1-5; cdr3_aa: CSAVTGGNQPQHF; cdr3_nt: TGCAGCGCCGTGACAGGGGGCAATCAGCCCCAGCATTTT
clone_size: few; d_call: TRBD1; v_call: TRBV24-1; j_call: TRBJ2-5; cdr3_aa: CATKFGQGRETQYF; cdr3_nt: TGTGCCACCAAATTCGGACAGGGAAGAGAGACCCAGTACTTC
clone_size: many; d_call: -; v_call: TRBV6-1; j_call: TRBJ1-5; cdr3_aa: CASSEAGASNQPQHF; cdr3_nt: TGTGCCAGCAGTGAAGCAGGGGCTAGCAATCAGCCCCAGCATTTT
clone_size: many; d_call: TRBD2; v_call: TRBV7-9; j_call: TRBJ2-3; cdr3_aa: CASSLGSAGDRTDTQYF; cdr3_nt: TGTGCCAGCAGCTTAGGGTCAGCGGGGGACCGCACAGATACGCAGTATTTT
clone_size: few; d_call: -; v_call: TRBV7-2; j_call: TRBJ2-3; cdr3_aa: CASSPKVAGSTDTQYF; cdr3_nt: TGTGCCAGCAGCCCAAAGGTGGCAGGAAGCACAGATACGCAGTATTTT
clone_size: many; d_call: TRBD1; v_call: TRBV28; j_call: TRBJ2-7; cdr3_aa: CASSLRDSSYEQYF; cdr3_nt: TGTGCCAGCAGTTTGAGGGACAGTTCCTACGAGCAGTACTTC
clone_size: -; d_call: -; v_call: TRBV27; j_call: TRBJ2-1; cdr3_aa: CASTPTTGFYNEQFF; cdr3_nt: TGTGCCAGCACCCCGACTACGGGGTTTTACAATGAGCAGTTCTTC
clone_size: -; d_call: TRBD1; v_call: TRBV5-6; j_call: TRBJ1-6; cdr3_aa: CASSLDATGGSGLHF; cdr3_nt: TGTGCCAGCAGCTTGGATGCGACAGGGGGCAGTGGCCTCCACTTT
clone_size: few; d_call: TRBD1; v_call: TRBV20-1; j_call: TRBJ2-1; cdr3_aa: CSAAGGGISENEQFF; cdr3_nt: TGCAGTGCAGCAGGGGGCGGAATATCGGAGAATGAGCAGTTCTTC
clone_size: -; d_call: -; v_call: TRBV11-2; j_call: TRBJ1-1; cdr3_aa: CASSINPGVEAFF; cdr3_nt: TGTGCCAGCAGCATAAACCCCGGTGTCGAAGCTTTCTTT
clone_size: few; d_call: -; v_call: TRBV20-1; j_call: TRBJ1-5; cdr3_aa: CSASADGNQPQHF; cdr3_nt: TGCAGTGCTAGCGCTGACGGCAATCAGCCCCAGCATTTT
clone_size: many; d_call: TRBD1; v_call: TRBV28; j_call: TRBJ2-7; cdr3_aa: CASSYNRGDEQYF; cdr3_nt: TGTGCCAGCAGTTATAACAGGGGCGACGAGCAGTACTTC
clone_size: many; d_call: TRBD2; v_call: TRBV5-4; j_call: TRBJ2-5; cdr3_aa: CASSLARAGAKETQYF; cdr3_nt: TGTGCCAGCAGCTTGGCCAGAGCGGGGGCAAAAGAGACCCAGTACTTC
clone_size: few; d_call: -; v_call: TRBV29-1; j_call: TRBJ1-2; cdr3_aa: CSVAGNYGYTF; cdr3_nt: TGCAGCGTTGCGGGCAACTATGGCTACACCTTC
clone_size: -; d_call: -; v_call: TRBV12-5; j_call: TRBJ1-5; cdr3_aa: CASGLVNRAGQPQHF; cdr3_nt: TGTGCTAGTGGTTTGGTAAACCGGGCCGGGCAGCCCCAGCATTTT
clone_size: few; d_call: -; v_call: TRBV14; j_call: TRBJ2-2; cdr3_aa: CASSQQQRGGTGELFF; cdr3_nt: TGTGCCAGCAGCCAACAACAGAGAGGCGGCACCGGGGAGCTGTTTTTT
clone_size: many; d_call: TRBD2; v_call: TRBV3-1; j_call: TRBJ2-3; cdr3_aa: CASSPGGGTQYF; cdr3_nt: TGTGCCAGCAGCCCCGGGGGGGGTACGCAGTATTTT
clone_size: many; d_call: TRBD1; v_call: TRBV29-1; j_call: TRBJ2-7; cdr3_aa: CSASGTGGYEQYF; cdr3_nt: TGCAGCGCCTCCGGGACAGGGGGCTACGAGCAGTACTTC
clone_size: -; d_call: -; v_call: TRBV5-1; j_call: TRBJ2-1; cdr3_aa: CASSPRGRGLYNEQFF; cdr3_nt: TGCGCCAGCAGCCCGCGGGGCAGGGGCCTCTACAATGAGCAGTTCTTC
clone_size: many; d_call: TRBD1; v_call: TRBV6-2/TRBV6-3; j_call: TRBJ1-5; cdr3_aa: CASSLQGTSNQPQHF; cdr3_nt: TGTGCCAGCAGCCTACAGGGGACCAGCAATCAGCCCCAGCATTTT
clone_size: many; d_call: -; v_call: TRBV28; j_call: TRBJ2-7; cdr3_aa: CASSRPRGRAYEQYF; cdr3_nt: TGTGCCAGCTCTCGGCCGCGGGGAAGAGCGTACGAGCAGTACTTC